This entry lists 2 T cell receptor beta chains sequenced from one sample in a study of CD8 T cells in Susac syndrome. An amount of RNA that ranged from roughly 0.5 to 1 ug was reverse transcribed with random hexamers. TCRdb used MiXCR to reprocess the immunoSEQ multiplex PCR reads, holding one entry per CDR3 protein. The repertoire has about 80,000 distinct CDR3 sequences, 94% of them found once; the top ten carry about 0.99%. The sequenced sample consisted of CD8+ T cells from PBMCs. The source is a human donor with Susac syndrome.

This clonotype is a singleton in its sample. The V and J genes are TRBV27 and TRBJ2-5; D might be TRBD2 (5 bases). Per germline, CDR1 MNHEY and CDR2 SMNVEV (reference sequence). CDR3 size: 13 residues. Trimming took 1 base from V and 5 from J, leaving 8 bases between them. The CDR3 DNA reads TGTGCCAGCAGTTTATACCGAGGGGAGACCCAGTACTTC. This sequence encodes CASSLYRGETQYF.

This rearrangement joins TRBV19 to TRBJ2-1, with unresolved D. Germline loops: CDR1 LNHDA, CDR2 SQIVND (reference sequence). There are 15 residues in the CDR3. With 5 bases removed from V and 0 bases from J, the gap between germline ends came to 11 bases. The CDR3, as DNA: TGTGCCAGTAGTCTCTGGTGGGGCTCCTACAATGAGCAGTTCTTC. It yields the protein CASSLWWGSYNEQFF.